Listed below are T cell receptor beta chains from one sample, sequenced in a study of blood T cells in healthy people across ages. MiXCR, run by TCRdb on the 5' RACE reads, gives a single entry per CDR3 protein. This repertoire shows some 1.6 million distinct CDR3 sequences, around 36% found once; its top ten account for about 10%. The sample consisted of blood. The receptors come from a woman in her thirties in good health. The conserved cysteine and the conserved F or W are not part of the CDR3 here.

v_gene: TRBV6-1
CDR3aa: ASSTRNLDEQY

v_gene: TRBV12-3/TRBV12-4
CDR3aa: ASSRVQGGTEAF

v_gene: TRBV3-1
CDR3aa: ASSQRGFRSGELF

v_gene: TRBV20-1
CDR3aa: SASGTGGLIGQGYT

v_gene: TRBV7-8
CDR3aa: ASSFQGRKDTQY

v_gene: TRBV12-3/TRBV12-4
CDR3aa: ASSLDLTGQGNQPQH

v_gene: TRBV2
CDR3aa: ASKILAANTGELF

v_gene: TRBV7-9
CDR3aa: ASSSFRDRVVYGYT

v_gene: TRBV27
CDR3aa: ASSLRGIGGQANQPQH

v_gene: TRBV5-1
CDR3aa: ASGPQGNQETQY

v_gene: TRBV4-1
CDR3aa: ASSQTGATYEQY

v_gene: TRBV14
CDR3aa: ASSQASSRLNTEAF

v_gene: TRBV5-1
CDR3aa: ASRGRSSTDTQY

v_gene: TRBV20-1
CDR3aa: SARPQGGSPLH

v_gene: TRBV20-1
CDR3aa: SARDLGDQETQY

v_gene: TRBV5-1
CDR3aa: ASSLLPRDSSTDTQY

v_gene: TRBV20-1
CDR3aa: SAPDLAPYEQY

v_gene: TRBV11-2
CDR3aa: ASSLGWTSGGSSANEQF

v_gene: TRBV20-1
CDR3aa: SARDLRANYEQY

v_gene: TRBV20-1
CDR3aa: SAPRQGNTEAF

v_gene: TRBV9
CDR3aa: TSSSTSTEQF

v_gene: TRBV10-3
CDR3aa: AISDSAGRASVTQY

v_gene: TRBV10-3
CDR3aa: AISPGGSTDTQY

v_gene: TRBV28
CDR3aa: ASSLSTGTSEYYEQY

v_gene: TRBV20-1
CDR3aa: SAFSGASYNEQF

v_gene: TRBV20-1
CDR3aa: SAMSGRSSYEQY

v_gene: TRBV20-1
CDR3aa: SAPKVPVRGEQY

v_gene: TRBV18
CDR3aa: ASSRDLAGGPNEQY

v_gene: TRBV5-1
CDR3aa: ASSLAGTDTYNEQF

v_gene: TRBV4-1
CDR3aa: ASSLTSGGGTGELF

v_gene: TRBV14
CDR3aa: ASSQGTGGSETQY

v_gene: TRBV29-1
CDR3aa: SVGQGVGKLF

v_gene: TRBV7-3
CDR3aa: ASSFGVGETQY

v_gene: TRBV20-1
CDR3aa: SATASGTYEQY

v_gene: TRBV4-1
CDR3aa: ASSQDPNSSGYT

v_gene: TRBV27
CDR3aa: ASSQKGGTEAF

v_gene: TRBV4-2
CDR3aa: ASSQDRGTRGALPKLLGYNEQF

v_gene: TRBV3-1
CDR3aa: ASSQDSRSGANVLT

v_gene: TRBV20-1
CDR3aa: SARYNGTSRITITSSYEQY

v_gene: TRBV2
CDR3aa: ASSPTISQPQH

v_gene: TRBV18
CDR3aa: ASSLTSVISYEQY

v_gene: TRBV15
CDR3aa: ATSREPGQKETQY

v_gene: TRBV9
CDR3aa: ASSVEAGALVSYNEQF

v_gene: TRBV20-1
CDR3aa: SARDPWEETQY

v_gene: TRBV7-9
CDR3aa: ASSFDSRDRGLGDTQY

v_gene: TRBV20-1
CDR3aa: SARAWDWISNGQF

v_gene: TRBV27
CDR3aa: ASSSHIAGPNYNEQF